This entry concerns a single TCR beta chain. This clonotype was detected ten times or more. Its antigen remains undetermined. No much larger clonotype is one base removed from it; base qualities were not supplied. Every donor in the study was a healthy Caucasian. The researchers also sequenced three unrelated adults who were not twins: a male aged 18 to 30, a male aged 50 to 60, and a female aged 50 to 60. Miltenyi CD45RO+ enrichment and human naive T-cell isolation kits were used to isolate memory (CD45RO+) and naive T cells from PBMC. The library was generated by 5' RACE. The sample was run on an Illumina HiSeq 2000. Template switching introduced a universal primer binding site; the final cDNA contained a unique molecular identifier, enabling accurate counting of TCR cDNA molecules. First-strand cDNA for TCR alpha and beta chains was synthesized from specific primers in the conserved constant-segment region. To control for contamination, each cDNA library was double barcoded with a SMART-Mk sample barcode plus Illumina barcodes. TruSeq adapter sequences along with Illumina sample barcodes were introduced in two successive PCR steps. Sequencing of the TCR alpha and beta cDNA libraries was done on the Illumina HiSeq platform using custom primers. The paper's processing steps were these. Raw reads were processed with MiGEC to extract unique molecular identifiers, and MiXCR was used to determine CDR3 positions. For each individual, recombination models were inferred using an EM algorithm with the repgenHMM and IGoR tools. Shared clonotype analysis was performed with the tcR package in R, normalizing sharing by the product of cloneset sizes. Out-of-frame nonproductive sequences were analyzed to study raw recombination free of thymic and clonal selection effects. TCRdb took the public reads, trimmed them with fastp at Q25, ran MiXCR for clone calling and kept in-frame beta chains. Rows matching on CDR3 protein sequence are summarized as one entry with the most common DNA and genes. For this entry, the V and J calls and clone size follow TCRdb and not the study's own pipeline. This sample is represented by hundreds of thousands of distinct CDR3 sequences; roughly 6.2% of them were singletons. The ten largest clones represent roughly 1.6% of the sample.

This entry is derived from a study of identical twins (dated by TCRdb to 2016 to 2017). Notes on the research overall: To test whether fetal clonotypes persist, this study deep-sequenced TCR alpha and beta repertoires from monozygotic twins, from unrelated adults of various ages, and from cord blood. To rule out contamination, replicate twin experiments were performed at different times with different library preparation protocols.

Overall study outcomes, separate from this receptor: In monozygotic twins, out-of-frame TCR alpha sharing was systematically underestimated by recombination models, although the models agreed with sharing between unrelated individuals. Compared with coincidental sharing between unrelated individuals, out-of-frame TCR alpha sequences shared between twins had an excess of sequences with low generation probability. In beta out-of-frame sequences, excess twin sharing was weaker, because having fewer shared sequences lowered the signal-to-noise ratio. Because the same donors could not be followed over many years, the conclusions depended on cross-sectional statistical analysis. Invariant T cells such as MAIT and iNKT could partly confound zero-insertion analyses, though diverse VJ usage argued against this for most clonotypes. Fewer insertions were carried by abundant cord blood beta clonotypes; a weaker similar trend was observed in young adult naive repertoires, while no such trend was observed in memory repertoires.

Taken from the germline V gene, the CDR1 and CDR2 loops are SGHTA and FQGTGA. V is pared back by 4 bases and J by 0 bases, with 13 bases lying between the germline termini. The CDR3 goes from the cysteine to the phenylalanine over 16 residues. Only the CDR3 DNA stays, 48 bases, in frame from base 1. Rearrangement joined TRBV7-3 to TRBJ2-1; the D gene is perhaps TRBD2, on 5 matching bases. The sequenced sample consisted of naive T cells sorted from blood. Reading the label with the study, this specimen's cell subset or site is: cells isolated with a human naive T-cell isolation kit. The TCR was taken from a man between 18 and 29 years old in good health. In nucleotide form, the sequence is TGTGCCAGCAGCTCCCTGAAGGACTTCTCCTACAATGAGCAGTTCTTC. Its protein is CASSSLKDFSYNEQFF.